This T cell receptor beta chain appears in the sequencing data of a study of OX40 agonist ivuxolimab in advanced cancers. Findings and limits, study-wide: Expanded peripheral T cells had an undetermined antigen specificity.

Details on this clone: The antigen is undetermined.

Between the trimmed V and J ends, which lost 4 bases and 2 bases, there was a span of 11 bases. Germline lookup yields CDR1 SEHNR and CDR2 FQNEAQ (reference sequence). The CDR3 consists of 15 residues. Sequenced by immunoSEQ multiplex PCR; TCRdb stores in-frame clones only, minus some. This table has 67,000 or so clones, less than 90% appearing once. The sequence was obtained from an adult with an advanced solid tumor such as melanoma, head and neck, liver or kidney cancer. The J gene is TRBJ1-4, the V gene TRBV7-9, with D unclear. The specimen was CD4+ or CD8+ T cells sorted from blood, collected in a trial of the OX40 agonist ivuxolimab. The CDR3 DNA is TGTGCCAGCAGCTCTAGGACGGGGACTAATGAAAAACTGTTTTTT. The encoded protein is CASSSRTGTNEKLFF.